This TCR beta chain comes out of a study of blood T cell repertoires in COVID-19. Overall study context: Samples taken during acute and convalescent COVID-19 were collected in the United States, Italy and Spain. The analysed material was cDNA or gDNA that came from T cells, B-cell-depleted T cells, or PBMCs.

As originally analysed: By means of reference gene primer amplification, nucleated cell counts were estimated. The method was immunoSEQ multiplex PCR; TCRdb's version includes in-frame clones alone and lacks a portion of them. The DNA was the basis for D and trimming; V, J and clone size are from that table. The sample contains about 180,000 clones, more than 65% of which appear only once. Patients of the Seattle cohort, enrolled during active infection, were followed longitudinally. From germline, CDR1 is LGHDT and CDR2 YNNKEL (reference sequence). Trimming took off 4 bases at V and 9 bases at J, with 13 bases between the two ends. The CDR3 has 13 amino acids.

The rearrangement links TRBV3-1 (or the pseudogene TRBV3-2) to TRBJ2-1; a weak D match, TRBD2 (5 bases). The material sequenced was peripheral blood. The sequence was collected from a woman in her sixties with COVID-19, enrolled during active disease. The CDR3 spells CASSLGLDAEQFF. CDR3 coding DNA: TGTGCCAGCAGCCTCGGACTGGACGCTGAGCAGTTCTTC.